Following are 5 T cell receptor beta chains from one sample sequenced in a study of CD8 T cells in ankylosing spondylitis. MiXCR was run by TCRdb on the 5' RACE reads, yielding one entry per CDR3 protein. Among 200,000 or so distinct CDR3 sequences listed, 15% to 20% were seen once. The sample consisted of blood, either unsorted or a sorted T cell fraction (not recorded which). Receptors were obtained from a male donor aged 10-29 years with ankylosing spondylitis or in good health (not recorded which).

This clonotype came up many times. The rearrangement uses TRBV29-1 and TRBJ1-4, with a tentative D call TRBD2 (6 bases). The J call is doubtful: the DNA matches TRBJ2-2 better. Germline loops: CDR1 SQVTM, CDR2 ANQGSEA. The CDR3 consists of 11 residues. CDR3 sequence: CSVERGSELFF. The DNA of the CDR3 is TGCAGCGTTGAACGGGGGTCGGAGCTGTTTTTT.

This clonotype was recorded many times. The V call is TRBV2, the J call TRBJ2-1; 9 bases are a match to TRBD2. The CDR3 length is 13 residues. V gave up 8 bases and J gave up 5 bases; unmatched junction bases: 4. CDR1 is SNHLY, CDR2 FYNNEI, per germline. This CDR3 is CASSSGAHNEQFF. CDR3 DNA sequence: TGTGCCAGCTCTAGCGGGGCCCACAATGAGCAGTTCTTC. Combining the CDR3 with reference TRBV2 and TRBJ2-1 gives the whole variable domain EPEVTQTPSHQVTQMGQEVILRCVPISNHLYFYWYRQILGQKVEFLVSFYNNEISEKSEIFDDQFSVERPDGSNFTLKIRSTKLEDSAMYFCASSSGAHNEQFFGPGTRLTVL.

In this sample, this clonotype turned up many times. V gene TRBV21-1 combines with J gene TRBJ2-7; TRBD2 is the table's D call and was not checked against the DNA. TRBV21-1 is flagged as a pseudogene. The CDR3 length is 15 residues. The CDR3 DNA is TGTGCCAGCACCACTAGCGGGGCAAAAACCTACGAGCAGTACGTC. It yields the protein CASTTSGAKTYEQYV.

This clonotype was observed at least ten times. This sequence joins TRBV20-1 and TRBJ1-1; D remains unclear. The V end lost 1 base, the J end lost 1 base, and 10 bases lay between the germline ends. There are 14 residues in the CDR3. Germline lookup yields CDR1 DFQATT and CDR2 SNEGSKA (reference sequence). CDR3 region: CSARARRANTEAFF. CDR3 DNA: TGCAGTGCTAGAGCCCGGCGGGCGAACACTGAAGCTTTCTTT.

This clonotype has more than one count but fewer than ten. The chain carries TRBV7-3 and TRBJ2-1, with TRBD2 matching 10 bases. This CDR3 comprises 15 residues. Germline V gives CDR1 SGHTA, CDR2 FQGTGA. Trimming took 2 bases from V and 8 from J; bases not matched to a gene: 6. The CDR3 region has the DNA TGTGCCAGCAGCTTACAGCGGGAGGGCCGCCATGAGCAGTTCTTC. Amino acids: CASSLQREGRHEQFF.